These 8 T cell receptor beta chains originate from one sample sequenced in a study of CD8 T cells in ankylosing spondylitis. MiXCR was run by TCRdb on the 5' RACE reads, yielding one entry per CDR3 protein. The data contain fewer than 200,000 distinct CDR3 sequences, 15% to 20% of them singletons. The sample taken for sequencing was blood, either unsorted or a sorted T cell fraction (not recorded which). These receptors originate from a male donor aged 10-35 years with ankylosing spondylitis or in good health (not recorded which).

This clonotype occurred many times. This chain connects TRBV7-9 to TRBJ1-4; TRBD1 is a possible D gene (6 bases). Looked up from germline, CDR1 is SEHNR and CDR2 is FQNEAQ (reference sequence). The CDR3 extends over 15 amino acids. The V and J ends lost 4 bases and 8 bases respectively, with 17 bases between them. DNA for the CDR3: TGTGCCAGCAGCTGGAGGGGGTCGGTAGAGGAAAAACTGTTTTTT. Its translation is CASSWRGSVEEKLFF.

This clonotype was observed many times. The CDR3 here is CASSSGLAEHNEQFF. The CDR3 DNA reads TGTGCCAGCAGCTCCGGACTAGCGGAGCACAATGAGCAGTTCTTC. V and J are TRBV4-2 and TRBJ2-1, with 10 bases that match TRBD2. The CDR3 has 15 residues. Germline V lookup: CDR1 LGHNA, CDR2 YNFKEQ. With 5 bases clipped from V and 5 bases from J, the junction kept 6 bases outside the gene matches.

The J gene is TRBJ2-1, the V gene TRBV7-6; 7 bases match TRBD2. CDR1 and CDR2 (germline): SGHVS, FNYEAQ. Losses at the gene ends were 6 bases for V and 0 bases for J; bases not matched to a gene: 5. The CDR3 has 15 residues. Here the CDR3 reads CASSPSGGSYNEQFF. For the CDR3, the DNA is TGTGCCAGCAGTCCTAGCGGTGGCTCCTACAATGAGCAGTTCTTC.

This clonotype was observed a few times. The gene calls are TRBV2 and TRBJ2-1; 14 positions agree with TRBD2. The V segment lost 6 bases and the J segment 8 bases; nucleotides outside the gene matches: 6. The CDR3 has 15 amino acids. Germline V gives CDR1 SNHLY, CDR2 FYNNEI. Written as DNA, the CDR3 is TGTGCCAGCAGAGACGGGACTAGCGGGAGAGATGAGCAGTTCTTC. Translated: CASRDGTSGRDEQFF.

This clonotype occurred a few times. J is TRBJ2-5 and V is TRBV24-1; 10 bases map to TRBD2. In germline, CDR1 is KGHDR, CDR2 SFDVKD. Unmatched junction bases numbered 4, after V lost 4 bases and J lost 0 bases. This CDR3 is built from 16 residues. The DNA for the CDR3 is TGTGCCACCAGTGACGGACTAGCGGAGTACCAAGAGACCCAGTACTTC. Its translation is CATSDGLAEYQETQYF.

This sequence joins TRBV18 and TRBJ2-7; 8 bases align to TRBD2. J was trimmed by 2 bases and V by 3 bases; bases with no gene match: 6. The CDR3 covers 15 residues. Germline CDR1 is KGHSH and CDR2 is LQKENI. CDR3 protein: CASSPILADTYEQYF. CDR3 DNA: TGTGCCAGCTCACCTATACTAGCGGATACCTACGAGCAGTACTTC.

This clonotype was detected ten times or more. The rearrangement joins TRBV2 to TRBJ2-3; 9 positions match TRBD2. Losses at the gene ends were 4 bases for V and 1 base for J; bases not matched to a gene: 0. This CDR3 is 14 amino acids long. Germline V gene data show CDR1 as SNHLY and CDR2 as FYNNEI. The CDR3 nucleotides are TGTGCCAGCAGTGTAGCGGGAGGCACAGATACGCAGTATTTT. Its translation: CASSVAGGTDTQYF. The entire variable domain, with the rest obtained from reference TRBV2 and TRBJ2-3, is as follows: EPEVTQTPSHQVTQMGQEVILRCVPISNHLYFYWYRQILGQKVEFLVSFYNNEISEKSEIFDDQFSVERPDGSNFTLKIRSTKLEDSAMYFCASSVAGGTDTQYFGPGTRLTVL.

The chain joins TRBV29-1 to TRBJ2-1; 11 bases map to TRBD2. The CDR3 has 16 amino acids. In germline, CDR1 is SQVTM, CDR2 ANQGSEA. Trimming removed 3 bases from V and 0 bases from J; junction bases left unmatched: 4. The CDR3 nucleotides are TGCAGCGTTGATCTGACTAGCGGGAACTCCTACAATGAGCAGTTCTTC. Translation gives CSVDLTSGNSYNEQFF.